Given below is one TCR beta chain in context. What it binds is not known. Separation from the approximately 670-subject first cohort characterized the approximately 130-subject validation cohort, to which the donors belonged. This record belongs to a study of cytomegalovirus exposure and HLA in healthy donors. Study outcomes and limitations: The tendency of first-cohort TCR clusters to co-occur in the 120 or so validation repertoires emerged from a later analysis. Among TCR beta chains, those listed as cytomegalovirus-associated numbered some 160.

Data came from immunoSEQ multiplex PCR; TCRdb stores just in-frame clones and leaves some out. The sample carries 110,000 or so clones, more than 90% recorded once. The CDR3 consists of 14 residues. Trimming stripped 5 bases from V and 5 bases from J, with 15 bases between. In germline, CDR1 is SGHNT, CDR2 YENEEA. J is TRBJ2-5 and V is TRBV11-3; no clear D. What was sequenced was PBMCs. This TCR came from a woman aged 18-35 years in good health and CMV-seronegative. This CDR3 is CASSPKTTGETQYF. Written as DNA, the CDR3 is TGTGCCAGCAGCCCTAAAACGACCGGGGAGACCCAGTACTTC.